This T cell receptor beta chain was captured by sequencing in a study of blood T cells in healthy people across ages. For the second PCR, which ran for roughly 6 to 12 cycles, a sample-barcoded 5' primer and a J-beta primer mix were used. Each CDR3 protein gets one entry after TCRdb re-called the 5' RACE reads with MiXCR. This repertoire shows fewer than 1 million distinct CDR3 sequences, under 45% found once; its top ten account for around 21%. V was cut by 3 bases and J by 1 base, with 12 bases left in between. CDR1 is SQVTM and CDR2 is ANQGSEA in the germline V gene. This CDR3 has 14 amino acids. The clonotype originates from a man aged 55-75 years in good health. J is TRBJ1-1 and V is TRBV29-1, with a possible D match to TRBD1 (5 bases). What was sequenced was blood. CDR3 sequence reads: CSVENGGGNTEAFF. For the CDR3, the DNA is TGCAGCGTTGAGAACGGGGGAGGGAACACTGAAGCTTTCTTT.